This record looks at one T cell receptor (beta chain) sequence and its context. Enrolled through a virtual design, the participants were between 18 and 89 years of age and came from some 25 US areas. Trimming removed 1 base at V and 10 bases at J, with 8 bases between. The V gene's germline CDR1 is LGHDT and CDR2 YNNKEL (reference sequence). The CDR3 has 12 residues. Repertoires were generated with immunoSEQ multiplex PCR, while TCRdb's copy carries only in-frame clones and drops some. The sample records 200,000 to 300,000 clones, approximately 88% being singletons. The sample belongs to a study of blood T cell repertoires in COVID-19. Looking at the study overall: Collection of acute and convalescent COVID-19 samples took place in the United States, Italy and Spain. The analysed material was cDNA or gDNA that came from T cells, B-cell-depleted T cells, or PBMCs.

Sequencing used PBMCs or T cells enriched from blood (not recorded which). The V and J genes are TRBV3-1 (or the pseudogene TRBV3-2) and TRBJ2-1; D gene unclear. This TCR came from a woman aged 40-49 years with acute COVID-19. The CDR3 protein is CASSQGSREQFF. The CDR3 DNA follows: TGTGCCAGCAGCCAAGGTAGCAGAGAGCAGTTCTTC.